A selection of T cell receptor beta chains follows, all from one sample in a study of T-cell reconstitution after alpha-beta-depleted transplantation in children. Each CDR3 protein is one row after TCRdb ran MiXCR on the PCR reads. The sample holds about 91,000 distinct CDR3 sequences, roughly 7.7% seen once. The sequences come from PBMCs from the stem cell graft donor, collected from the stem cell graft. The receptors were gathered from a human donor who donated a stem cell graft to a child with congenital amegakaryocytic thrombocytopenia. The CDR3 runs from the conserved cysteine through the conserved F or W. Fields, in order: clone size, V gene, D gene, J gene, CDR3 DNA, CDR3 protein. The D gene is left open where the match is weak. Rows give clone size only sometimes, using once, few, many, or a class for an expanded clone.

many	TRBV10-3	-	TRBJ2-7	TGTGCCATCAGTGAGTCCTACTACGAGCAGTACTTC	CAISESYYEQYF
many	TRBV28	TRBD1	TRBJ1-2	TGTGCCAGCAGTCCTGAGGGGCCCCAGGGGGTTGGCTACACCTTC	CASSPEGPQGVGYTF
-	TRBV5-1	-	TRBJ1-4	TGCGCCAGCAGCCCAAGGTCCCAAGGGGCGCTGGATGAAAAACTGTTTTTT	CASSPRSQGALDEKLFF
many	TRBV10-3	-	TRBJ2-2	TGTGCCATCAGGGGTGACAGAGACGAGAACACCGGGGAGCTGTTTTTT	CAIRGDRDENTGELFF
many	TRBV3-1	TRBD2	TRBJ2-1	TGTGCCAGCAGCCATGGCGGGAGAATTTCCTACAATGAGCAGTTCTTC	CASSHGGRISYNEQFF
many	TRBV5-5	-	TRBJ2-1	TGTGCCAGCAGCTCCGCCCCGGACGTCACCTACAATGAGCAGTTCTTC	CASSSAPDVTYNEQFF
many	TRBV12-3/TRBV12-4	TRBD2	TRBJ2-3	TGTGCCAGCAGTCTGGGCCCCCTGGGAGGGGATACGCAGTATTTT	CASSLGPLGGDTQYF
many	TRBV5-1	-	TRBJ2-1	TGCGCCAGCAGTCATGCTCACGGGGGCTCCTACAATGAGCAGTTCTTC	CASSHAHGGSYNEQFF
-	TRBV5-1	-	TRBJ1-2	TGCGCCAGCAGCTCTGCCCGGGCAGGTGATGGCTACACCTTC	CASSSARAGDGYTF
many	TRBV20-1	-	TRBJ2-7	TGCAGTGCTAGAGATTGGGATAGGGGCCCGGACGAGCAGTACTTC	CSARDWDRGPDEQYF
many	TRBV21-1	-	TRBJ2-5	TGTGCCAGCAGCAAAGGCTGGCGGGCTCAAGAGACCCAGTACTTC	CASSKGWRAQETQYF
many	TRBV20-1	-	TRBJ1-4	TGCAGTGCTAGAGATGCCGGGACTACAACTAATGAAAAACTGTTTTTT	CSARDAGTTTNEKLFF
many	TRBV12-3/TRBV12-4	TRBD1	TRBJ1-1	TGTGCCAGCACTCGAGCGGGACAGTTCCAAAATGAAGCTTTCTTT	CASTRAGQFQNEAFF
many	TRBV12-3/TRBV12-4	-	TRBJ2-7	TGTGCCTCCGGCCTCACTACCTACGAGCAGTACTTC	CASGLTTYEQYF
many	TRBV6-6	TRBD2	TRBJ2-3	TGTGCCAGCGGCAGTGGGGGGGGGAGCACAGATACGCAGTATTTT	CASGSGGGSTDTQYF
many	TRBV9	-	TRBJ2-2	TGTGCCAGCAGCGTGGGGGGGGCAGACACCGGGGAGCTGTTTTTT	CASSVGGADTGELFF
many	TRBV2	-	TRBJ2-7	TGTGCCAGGTCACGGGGGAAAACCTACGAGCAGTACTTC	CARSRGKTYEQYF
many	TRBV15	-	TRBJ2-5	TGTGCCACCAGCAGAGACCCACCGGGACTGAGATACCAAGAGACCCAGTACTTC	CATSRDPPGLRYQETQYF
many	TRBV12-3/TRBV12-4	-	TRBJ2-7	TGTGCCAGCAGTGGGCAGGGGCGCTACGAGCAGTACTTC	CASSGQGRYEQYF
many	TRBV3-1	-	TRBJ2-3	TGTGCCAGCAGCCAAGATACAGCGGGCGGCACAGATACGCAGTATTTT	CASSQDTAGGTDTQYF